Sequencing of this T cell receptor (beta chain) was carried out in a study of blood T cells in healthy people across ages. Ranging in age from roughly 6 to 90, the donors were healthy Caucasian individuals from Russia. The study isolated at least 6.5 million PBMCs from each sample. A sample-barcoded 5' primer and a J-beta primer mix were used in a second PCR of roughly 6 to 11 cycles. TCRdb processed the 5' RACE reads anew with MiXCR; each CDR3 protein has one entry. Among more than 750,000 distinct CDR3 sequences listed, approximately 32% were seen once. This CDR3 has 15 residues. The J segment lost 3 bases and the V segment lost 8 bases, leaving 9 bases of the junction unmatched. CDR1 is SNHLY, CDR2 FYNNEI, per germline. In the case of this clonotype: As yet, its antigen is unknown.

Notes on the study in general: Age brought a roughly linear fall in TCR beta diversity measured per million T cells.

The data were also submitted as part of a second study, on T cells of mothers and their children. This second study notes: When mothers and children were related, their normalized repertoire overlap, which was always slightly higher, did not differ significantly from that of unrelated pairs.

The specimen sequenced was blood. This TCR was sampled from a woman between 40 and 50 years old in good health. This sequence joins TRBV2 and TRBJ1-4; 7 bases match TRBD1. In DNA form, the CDR3 reads TGTGCCAGCGGACAAACAGGGGACTCTAATGAAAAACTGTTTTTT. Translation gives CASGQTGDSNEKLFF.